This TCR beta chain was profiled in a study of identical twins. TCRdb reprocessed the 5' RACE reads via MiXCR and lists one record per CDR3 protein. The table has about 530,000 distinct CDR3 sequences, 20% to 25% seen once. The V gene lost 7 bases and the J gene lost 0 bases, with 10 bases spanning the gap. The CDR3 is 13 amino acids. Looked up from germline, CDR1 is ENHRY and CDR2 is SYGVKD. Study-wide findings and caveats: In cord blood, abundant beta clonotypes had fewer insertions; memory showed no trend. Cross-sectional statistical analysis, not tracking of the same donors, underpinned the conclusions. Zero-insertion analyses could be partly confounded by invariant MAIT and iNKT cells.

A remark on this clonotype: Its antigen is unidentified.

The sample was also linked to a second study, of yellow fever vaccine responses in identical twins. That investigation notes: It has been reported that, in twins, the vaccine T cell response seemed partly convergent and partly personalized.

The rearrangement joins TRBV10-3 to TRBJ2-7; perhaps TRBD2 as D (6 bases). The sequencing sample was made of CD4+ T cells sorted from blood. This TCR was sampled from a woman under 30 in good health. Written as DNA, the CDR3 is TGTGCCATCATGGAGGGGAGCTCCTACGAGCAGTACTTC. It translates to CAIMEGSSYEQYF.